Following are 30 T cell receptor beta chains from one sample sequenced in a study of neoadjuvant anti-PD-1 for oral cavity cancer. This table comes from immunoSEQ multiplex PCR, and its TCRdb copy is limited to in-frame clones, with some not included. In the table there are about 7,000 clones, 72% of which are singletons. Sequencing used PBMCs, obtained before nivolumab (anti-PD-1) treatment. These receptors all come from a person aged 40 to 85 with oral cavity squamous cell carcinoma.

The genes are TRBV21-1 and TRBJ2-7. TRBV21-1 is a pseudogene locus. The CDR3 extends over 8 amino acids. As DNA, the CDR3 is TGTGCCCCCCACGAGCAGTACTTC. Residues: CAPHEQYF.

The chain recombines TRBV19 with TRBJ2-1; D perhaps matches TRBD2 (6 bases). CDR1 is LNHDA and CDR2 is SQIVND in the germline V gene (reference sequence). This CDR3 has 14 residues. Trimming stripped 4 bases from V and 2 bases from J, with 9 bases between. In DNA form, the CDR3 reads TGTGCCAGTAGTAGGGCGGGACCCTACAATGAGCAGTTCTTC. As protein: CASSRAGPYNEQFF.

This chain joins TRBV6-5 and TRBJ1-2; tentative D call: TRBD1 (6 bases). CDR1 MNHEY and CDR2 SVGAGI come from the germline V gene. V was trimmed by 3 bases and J by 2 bases, leaving 10 bases between them. The CDR3 has 14 amino acids. The CDR3 here is CASSYGRGNYGYTF. CDR3 bases: TGTGCCAGCAGTTATGGCAGGGGAAACTATGGCTACACCTTC.

The genes are TRBV9 and TRBJ2-3; TRBD2 might be the D (5 bases). The CDR3 consists of 15 residues. The V gene lost 0 bases and the J gene lost 4 bases, with 12 bases spanning the gap. Germline assignment: CDR1 SGDLS and CDR2 YYNGEE. CDR3 DNA: TGTGCCAGCAGCGTAGTCGGGAATGGGGCAGATACGCAGTATTTT. Its protein is CASSVVGNGADTQYF. The full variable domain, rest sourced from reference TRBV9 and TRBJ2-3, is DSGVTQTPKHLITATGQRVTLRCSPRSGDLSVYWYQQSLDQGLQFLIQYYNGEERAKGNILERFSAQQFPDLHSELNLSSLELGDSALYFCASSVVGNGADTQYFGPGTRLTVL.

This chain links TRBV4-2 with TRBJ1-5; unclear D gene. The CDR3 is made up of 14 amino acids. V lost 0 bases, J lost 8 bases, and 11 bases lay in between. Germline assignment: CDR1 LGHNA and CDR2 YNFKEQ. Here the CDR3 reads CASSQEARGEPQHF. The CDR3, as DNA: TGTGCCAGCAGCCAAGAAGCCCGGGGAGAGCCCCAGCATTTT.

The V call is TRBV6-6, the J call TRBJ1-2, with 11 bases matching TRBD1. CDR1 is MNHNY and CDR2 is SVGAGI in the germline V gene (reference sequence). V lost 1 base and J lost 4; bases outside the gene matches: 5. CDR3 length: 16 residues. The CDR3 sequence: CASSYFLGTGGYGYTF. In DNA, the CDR3 is TGTGCCAGCAGTTACTTTCTCGGGACAGGGGGCTATGGCTACACCTTC.

The chain uses TRBV5-1 and TRBJ2-2, with 7 bases identical to TRBD2. J gave up 5 bases and V 4 bases, and 17 bases lay outside the gene matches. The CDR3 spans 18 residues. Germline V CDR1 and CDR2: SGHRS, YFSETQ. Here the CDR3 reads CASSTGTTLSASTGELFF. CDR3 nucleotides: TGCGCCAGCAGCACCGGGACTACCCTCTCCGCGAGTACCGGGGAGCTGTTTTTT.

The chain is built from TRBV7-8 and TRBJ1-1; D gene unclear. Trimming pared 0 bases from V and 1 base from J, leaving 9 bases between. This CDR3 is 15 amino acids long. Germline-derived CDR1 and CDR2 are SGHVS and FQNEAQ. The CDR3 sequence is CASSLAGVGNTEAFF. In DNA form, the CDR3 reads TGTGCCAGCAGCTTAGCCGGGGTAGGGAACACTGAAGCTTTCTTT.

The chain uses TRBV7-2 and TRBJ1-5; D is perhaps TRBD1 (5 bases). Germline assignment: CDR1 SGHTA and CDR2 FQGNSA. The CDR3 is 15 residues long. Between the trimmed V and J ends, which lost 1 base and 2 bases, there was a span of 9 bases. As DNA, the CDR3 is TGTGCCAGCAGCTTAGTGGGAGGGGGCAATCAGCCCCAGCATTTT. Encoded protein: CASSLVGGGNQPQHF.

The CDR3 here is CASSLVQGAYYEQYF. The CDR3 nucleotides read TGTGCCAGCAGCTTGGTGCAGGGGGCGTACTACGAGCAGTACTTC. This sequence joins TRBV5-8 and TRBJ2-7; 8 bases line up with TRBD1. V gave up 0 bases and J gave up 3 bases; unmatched junction bases: 5. In germline, CDR1 is SGHTS, CDR2 YDEGEE. The CDR3 loop spans 15 amino acids. Full variable domain (outside the CDR3, taken from reference TRBV5-8 and TRBJ2-7): EAGVTQSPTHLIKTRGQQATLRCSPISGHTSVYWYQQALGLGLQFLLWYDEGEERNRGNFPPRFSGRQFPNYSSELNVNALELEDSALYLCASSLVQGAYYEQYFGPGTRLTVT.

The rearrangement uses TRBV9 and TRBJ1-2; D call uncertain. V dropped 5 bases and J dropped 2 bases, with 7 bases sitting between them. This CDR3 region has 12 residues. Germline-derived CDR1 and CDR2 are SGDLS and YYNGEE. DNA for the CDR3: TGTGCCAGCAGAGGTTACAACTATGGCTACACCTTC. Amino acid sequence: CASRGYNYGYTF.

V is TRBV6-1 and J is TRBJ2-1; maybe TRBD1 (5 bases). Trimming took 1 base from V and 5 from J, leaving 15 bases between them. The CDR3 is made up of 16 amino acids. Germline loops: CDR1 MNHNS, CDR2 SASEGT. The CDR3 protein is CASSEGKGLSDNEQFF. DNA for the CDR3: TGTGCCAGCAGTGAAGGGAAGGGGCTTTCCGACAATGAGCAGTTCTTC.

The chain combines TRBV9 with TRBJ1-3, with 10 bases that match TRBD1. Germline lookup yields CDR1 SGDLS and CDR2 YYNGEE. The CDR3 runs 17 residues. V shed 4 bases and J 2 bases; nucleotides not matched to a gene: 9. DNA for the CDR3: TGTGCCAGCAGCCAATTTGGACAGGGGGTCACTGGAAACACCATATATTTT. Protein product: CASSQFGQGVTGNTIYF.

The chain couples TRBV6-4 to TRBJ1-5; tentative D call: TRBD1 (5 bases). Trimming cost V 0 bases and J 3 bases, with 15 bases left between them. The germline V gene encodes CDR1 MRHNA and CDR2 SNTAGT. The CDR3 is made up of 17 amino acids. The CDR3 DNA is TGTGCCAGCAGTGACTCGGTCAGGGTCGAGGCCAATCAGCCCCAGCATTTT. Translated: CASSDSVRVEANQPQHF.

This clone was recorded a few times. The rearrangement joins TRBV18 to TRBJ1-5; D call uncertain. Germline V lookup: CDR1 KGHSH, CDR2 LQKENI. The CDR3 has 12 amino acids. V was shortened by 2 bases and J by 9 bases, with 8 bases between the two germline ends. The CDR3 sequence: CASSPTEGPQHF. The CDR3 DNA reads as TGTGCCAGCTCACCAACAGAGGGGCCCCAGCATTTT.

This clone was counted a few times. The chain has TRBV6-5 and TRBJ2-2; D unresolved. V dropped 0 bases and J dropped 3 bases, with 2 bases sitting between them. CDR3 length: 13 residues. Germline assignment: CDR1 MNHEY and CDR2 SVGAGI. CDR3 amino acids: CASSYSYTGELFF. The CDR3 coding sequence is TGTGCCAGCAGTTACTCGTACACCGGGGAGCTGTTTTTT.

The CDR3 sequence is CASSPTASYGYTF. CDR3 in DNA: TGTGCCAGTAGTCCAACAGCCTCCTATGGCTACACCTTC. V and J are TRBV19 and TRBJ1-2; no reliable D call. Trimming removed 5 bases from V and 4 bases from J, with 11 bases in between. Looked up from germline, CDR1 is LNHDA and CDR2 is SQIVND (reference sequence). This CDR3 has 13 residues.

V gene TRBV7-8 combines with J gene TRBJ1-3, with D unresolved. Germline CDR1 and CDR2: SGHVS and FQNEAQ. This CDR3 is built from 14 residues. V was shortened by 1 base and J by 0 bases, with 4 bases between the two germline ends. CDR3 sequence (DNA): TGTGCCAGCAGCTTAGGACACTCTGGAAACACCATATATTTT. Translation gives CASSLGHSGNTIYF.

The chain is built from TRBV18 and TRBJ1-1; D is uncertain. This CDR3 contains 16 residues. The V end was cut by 3 bases, the J end by 1 base, with 15 bases between. Germline CDR1 KGHSH, CDR2 LQKENI. The CDR3 is CASSPRADGTNTEAFF. DNA of the CDR3: TGTGCCAGCTCACCGAGGGCAGACGGCACGAACACTGAAGCTTTCTTT.

This clone was recorded a few times. This chain links TRBV10-1 with TRBJ2-3, with a weak D call TRBD2 (7 bases). Trimming removed 3 bases from V and 8 bases from J, with 18 bases in between. Looked up from germline, CDR1 is WNHNN and CDR2 is SYGVQD (reference sequence). The CDR3 contains 15 residues. This chain's CDR3 is CASSDGSGARGTQYF. CDR3 in DNA: TGCGCCAGCAGTGATGGGAGCGGGGCCAGGGGTACGCAGTATTTT.

The CDR3 is CASSRGGETGELFF. CDR3 bases: TGTGCCAGCAGCCGGGGCGGGGAGACCGGGGAGCTGTTTTTT. The rearrangement uses TRBV5-4 and TRBJ2-2; weak D call: TRBD2 (6 bases). The CDR3 sequence is 14 residues long. With 4 bases removed from V and 5 bases from J, the gap between germline ends came to 12 bases. Germline V gives CDR1 SGHNT, CDR2 YYREEE (reference sequence).

The V gene is TRBV6-5, the J gene TRBJ1-1, with D hard to call. This CDR3 region has 11 residues. The germline CDR1 and CDR2 sequences are MNHEY and SVGAGI. V lost 5 bases and J 3 bases, leaving 4 bases between the germline ends. DNA of the CDR3: TGTGCCAGCAGTCGGGACACTGAAGCTTTCTTT. Translated, it gives CASSRDTEAFF.

This chain links TRBV4-1 with TRBJ2-1, with D unresolved. The CDR3 length is 16 residues. Trimming removed 4 bases at V and 4 bases at J, with 17 bases between. Per germline, CDR1 MGHRA and CDR2 YSYEKL. The CDR3, as DNA: TGCGCCAGCAGCCCCGGCCCTTCGCATGGGTACAATGAGCAGTTCTTC. Translating it yields CASSPGPSHGYNEQFF.

This sequence joins TRBV20-1 and TRBJ1-2, with 7 bases matching TRBD1. Germline V gives CDR1 DFQATT, CDR2 SNEGSKA (reference sequence). The CDR3 is 11 amino acids. The J segment lost 8 bases and the V segment lost 7 bases, leaving 7 bases of the junction unmatched. CDR3 protein: CSGGQVEGYTF. The DNA for the CDR3 is TGCAGTGGCGGACAGGTGGAAGGCTACACCTTC.

This clone came up a few times. V and J are TRBV5-4 and TRBJ2-1, with TRBD1 matching over 9 bases. This CDR3 has 17 amino acids. Germline values: CDR1 SGHNT, CDR2 YYREEE (reference sequence). The J segment lost 2 bases and the V segment lost 2 bases, leaving 8 bases of the junction unmatched. CDR3 DNA sequence: TGTGCCAGCAGCTTCCCGGGGGACAGGGTAACCTACAATGAGCAGTTCTTC. It yields the protein CASSFPGDRVTYNEQFF.

This clone was observed a handful of times. This chain connects TRBV5-4 to TRBJ1-1; perhaps TRBD1 as D (5 bases). The germline gives CDR1 SGHNT, CDR2 YYREEE (reference sequence). The CDR3 consists of 14 residues. V was cut by 6 bases and J by 4 bases, with 16 bases left in between. CDR3 amino acids: CASKITGSPTEAFF. As DNA, the CDR3 is TGTGCCAGCAAGATTACAGGTTCCCCCACTGAAGCTTTCTTT.

The chain carries TRBV6-5 and TRBJ2-7, with D unclear. CDR1 MNHEY and CDR2 SVGAGI come from the germline V gene. The V gene lost 8 bases and the J gene lost 3 bases, with 8 bases spanning the gap. This CDR3 is 11 amino acids long. The CDR3 here is CASGRIYEQYF. Here the CDR3 DNA reads TGTGCCAGCGGGCGGATCTACGAGCAGTACTTC.

This sequence joins TRBV5-5 and TRBJ2-3; D might be TRBD1 (5 bases). The CDR3 is 16 residues long. Trimming pared 3 bases from V and 2 bases from J, leaving 16 bases between. Germline V gives CDR1 SGHKS, CDR2 YYEKEE (reference sequence). CDR3 bases: TGTGCCAGCAGCTCGACAGACCGAGATTTCACAGATACGCAGTATTTT. Translated: CASSSTDRDFTDTQYF.

The chain employs TRBV9 and TRBJ1-2; D call uncertain. Germline CDR1 is SGDLS and CDR2 is YYNGEE. The CDR3 covers 14 residues. The V and J ends lost 0 bases and 8 bases respectively, with 14 bases between them. In DNA form, the CDR3 reads TGTGCCAGCAGCGTAGGGGCCGTCCCGGGGGGCTACACCTTC. It encodes CASSVGAVPGGYTF.

The J gene is TRBJ1-2, the V gene TRBV19; 10 bases match TRBD1. This CDR3 spans 14 amino acids. Per the germline V gene, CDR1 is LNHDA and CDR2 is SQIVND (reference sequence). With 6 bases clipped from V and 6 bases from J, the junction kept 7 bases outside the gene matches. The CDR3 is CASRQTGGADGYTF. Here the CDR3 DNA reads TGTGCCAGTAGACAGACAGGGGGCGCGGATGGCTACACCTTC.